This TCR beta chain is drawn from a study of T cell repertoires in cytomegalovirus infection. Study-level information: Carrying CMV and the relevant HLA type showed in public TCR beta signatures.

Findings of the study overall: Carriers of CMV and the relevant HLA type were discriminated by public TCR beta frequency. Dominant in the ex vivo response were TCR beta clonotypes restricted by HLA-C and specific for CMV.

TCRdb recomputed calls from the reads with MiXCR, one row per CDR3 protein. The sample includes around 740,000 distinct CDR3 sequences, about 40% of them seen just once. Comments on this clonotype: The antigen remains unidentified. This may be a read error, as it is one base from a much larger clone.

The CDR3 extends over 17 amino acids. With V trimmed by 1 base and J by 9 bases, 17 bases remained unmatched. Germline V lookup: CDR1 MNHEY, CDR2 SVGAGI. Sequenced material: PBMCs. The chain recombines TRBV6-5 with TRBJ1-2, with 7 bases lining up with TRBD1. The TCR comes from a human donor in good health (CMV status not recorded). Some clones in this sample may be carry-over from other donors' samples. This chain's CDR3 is CASSYYSQTGLLHRYTF. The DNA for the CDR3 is TGTGCCAGCAGTTACTATTCGCAGACAGGGCTCCTTCATCGCTACACCTTC.